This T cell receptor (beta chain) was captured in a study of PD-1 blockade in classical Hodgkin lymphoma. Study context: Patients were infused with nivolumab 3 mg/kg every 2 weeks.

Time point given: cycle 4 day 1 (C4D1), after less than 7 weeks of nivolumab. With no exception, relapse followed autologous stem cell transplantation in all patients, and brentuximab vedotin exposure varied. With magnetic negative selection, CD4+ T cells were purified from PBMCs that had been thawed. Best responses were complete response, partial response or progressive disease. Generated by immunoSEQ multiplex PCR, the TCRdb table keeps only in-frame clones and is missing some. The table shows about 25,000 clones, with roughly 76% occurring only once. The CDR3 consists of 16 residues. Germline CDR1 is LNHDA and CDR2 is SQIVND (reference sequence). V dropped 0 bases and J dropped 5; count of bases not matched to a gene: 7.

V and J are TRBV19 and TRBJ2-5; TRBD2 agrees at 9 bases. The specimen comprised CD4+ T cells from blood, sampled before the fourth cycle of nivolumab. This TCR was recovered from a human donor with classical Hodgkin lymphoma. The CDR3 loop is CASSIDPLAGRETQYF. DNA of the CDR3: TGTGCCAGTAGTATAGACCCCCTAGCGGGACGGGAGACCCAGTACTTC.